Listed below are T cell receptor beta chains from one sample, sequenced in a study of T cells in Graves' hyperthyroidism and ophthalmopathy. MiXCR, applied by TCRdb to the multiplex PCR reads, yields one record per CDR3 protein. The top ten hold approximately 3.9% of the sample, which has approximately 600,000 distinct CDR3 sequences, around 15% seen once. The sequencing sample was made of blood. The receptors shown here come from a woman aged 30 to 39 with Graves' hyperthyroidism. The CDR3 runs from the conserved cysteine through the conserved F or W. A D gene is named only where the DNA matches it firmly. Rows give clone size only sometimes, using once, few, many, or a class for an expanded clone.

clone_size	j_call	d_call	cdr3_length	v_call	cdr3_nt	cdr3_aa
many	TRBJ2-3	.	15	TRBV20-1	TGCAGTGCTCGACCCGGAACGGTTGGGAGAGATACGCAGTATTTT	CSARPGTVGRDTQYF
many	TRBJ1-5	.	14	TRBV3-1	TGTGCCAGCAGCCAATCATGGAGCAATCAGCCCCAGCATTTT	CASSQSWSNQPQHF
few	TRBJ1-5	.	13	TRBV27	TGTGCCAGCAGTTTAATAACCAATCAGCCCCAGCATTTT	CASSLITNQPQHF
many	TRBJ1-1	TRBD1	14	TRBV18	TGTGCCAGCTCAAGACGGACAGGGGACACTGAAGCTTTCTTT	CASSRRTGDTEAFF
many	TRBJ2-1	.	15	TRBV28	TGTGCCAGCAGTACACAATCGACGGGGGTGCATGAGCAGTTCTTC	CASSTQSTGVHEQFF
few	TRBJ1-1	TRBD1	16	TRBV12-3/TRBV12-4	TGTGCCAGCAGTTTCAGGGCTCGACAGGGGAACACTGAAGCTTTCTTT	CASSFRARQGNTEAFF
many	TRBJ2-2	TRBD1	16	TRBV28	TGTGCCAGCAGTTGGACAGGGCGGGAGAACACCGGGGAGCTGTTTTTT	CASSWTGRENTGELFF
many	TRBJ2-7	.	14	TRBV27	TGTGCCAGCAGTTCGATCCCCAATAGGTACGAGCAGTACTTC	CASSSIPNRYEQYF
.	TRBJ1-1	.	16	TRBV27	TGTGCCAGCAGTTTAGGGGGGGGGGGACCTGGCACTGAAGCTTTCTTT	CASSLGGGGPGTEAFF
.	TRBJ1-3	.	16	TRBV7-9	TGTGCCAGCAGCTCGAGTAGGGCAGGACCTGGAAACACCATATATTTT	CASSSSRAGPGNTIYF
many	TRBJ1-5	.	13	TRBV24-1	TGTGCCACCAGTGATGGAGACAATCAGCCCCAGCATTTT	CATSDGDNQPQHF
few	TRBJ2-7	TRBD2	14	TRBV6-1	TGTGCCAGCACCCCTTTGCTAGCGGGGAACGAGCAGTACTTC	CASTPLLAGNEQYF
many	TRBJ2-7	.	15	TRBV7-2	TGTGCCAGCAGCTTAGTTCAGGGGTCACACTACGAGCAGTACTTC	CASSLVQGSHYEQYF
.	TRBJ2-7	TRBD1	15	TRBV27	TGTGCCAGCAGCCGGGGACAGCTTAGCTCCTACGAGCAGTACTTC	CASSRGQLSSYEQYF
.	TRBJ1-1	.	12	TRBV30	TGTGCCTGGAGATTTATGAACACTGAAGCTTTCTTT	CAWRFMNTEAFF
many	TRBJ2-5	.	14	TRBV27	TGTGCCAGCAGTCGCCAGGGCCCGGGGGAGACCCAGTACTTC	CASSRQGPGETQYF
.	TRBJ1-5	.	16	TRBV6-2/TRBV6-3	TGTGCCAGCAGTCGACCGCAGGGAGGAGGCAATCAGCCCCAGCATTTT	CASSRPQGGGNQPQHF
many	TRBJ2-3	TRBD2	14	TRBV29-1	TGCAGCGTTGGTAGTAGCGGGAACACAGATACGCAGTATTTT	CSVGSSGNTDTQYF
.	TRBJ2-3	.	14	TRBV29-1	TGCAGCGTTGATCCCCAGCCATCTGGAGATACGCAGTATTTT	CSVDPQPSGDTQYF
.	TRBJ1-4	.	13	TRBV3-1	TGTGCCAGCAGCCACAACAGAGGTGAAAAACTGTTTTTT	CASSHNRGEKLFF